Each of the 14 T cell receptor beta chains below was sequenced from the same sample in a study of T cell repertoires in cytomegalovirus infection. TCRdb ran MiXCR on the reads and lists one entry per CDR3 protein. The sample includes around 310,000 distinct CDR3 sequences, almost 30% of them seen just once. The antigens these receptors bind are not known. The source was cultured PBMCs, collected from culture after CMV antigen stimulation. All receptors derive from a human donor in good health (CMV status not recorded). Some clones in this sample may be carry-over from other donors' samples.

The chain has TRBV5-1 and TRBJ2-1; the D gene is possibly TRBD2 (6 bases). V dropped 1 base and J dropped 5 bases, with 10 bases sitting between them. The CDR3 covers 14 residues. From germline, CDR1 is SGHRS and CDR2 YFSETQ. This CDR3 is CASSLLPGDNEQFF. The CDR3 DNA is TGCGCCAGCAGCTTGCTTCCGGGGGACAATGAGCAGTTCTTC. Full variable domain (missing parts from reference TRBV5-1 and TRBJ2-1): KAGVTQTPRYLIKTRGQQVTLSCSPISGHRSVSWYQQTPGQGLQFLFEYFSETQRNKGNFPGRFSGRQFSNSRSEMNVSTLELGDSALYLCASSLLPGDNEQFFGPGTRLTVL.

CDR3 sequence (DNA): TGTGCCAGCAGTTTATCGGGGGCGTTAGCCAAAAACATTCAGTACTTC. Residues: CASSLSGALAKNIQYF. The chain recombines TRBV27 with TRBJ2-4, with D tentatively TRBD1 (6 bases). The CDR3 spans 16 residues. Germline loops: CDR1 MNHEY, CDR2 SMNVEV (reference sequence). Trimming removed 0 bases from V and 0 bases from J, with 9 bases in between.

The chain combines TRBV6-5 with TRBJ1-4, with 7 positions matching TRBD1. Looked up from germline, CDR1 is MNHEY and CDR2 is SVGAGI. V lost 5 bases, J lost 2 bases, and 5 bases stayed unmatched. CDR3 size: 15 residues. CDR3 sequence (DNA): TGTGCCAGCAGTCAAAACAGGGGTACTAATGAAAAACTGTTTTTT. Residues: CASSQNRGTNEKLFF.

V usage is TRBV11-2 and J usage is TRBJ1-3, with D possibly matching TRBD1 (5 bases). Germline V gene sequence: CDR1 SGHAT, CDR2 FQNNGV. V shed 1 base and J shed 2 bases, with 6 bases lying between them. This CDR3 is 14 amino acids long. This chain's CDR3 is CASSLGDPGNTIYF. Written as DNA, the CDR3 is TGTGCCAGCAGCTTAGGGGACCCTGGAAACACCATATATTTT.

The chain joins TRBV20-1 to TRBJ1-1; 10 nucleotides align to TRBD1. The V gene end was trimmed by 3 bases and the J gene end by 0 bases; junction bases not matched to a gene: 10. The CDR3 is 17 residues long. The germline CDR1 and CDR2 sequences are DFQATT and SNEGSKA (reference sequence). The CDR3 loop reads CSASRTGGELMNTEAFF. Written as DNA, the CDR3 is TGCAGTGCTAGTCGGACAGGGGGTGAACTAATGAACACTGAAGCTTTCTTT.

The chain carries TRBV9 and TRBJ1-2; D gene ambiguous. The CDR3 has 15 residues. V gave up 3 bases and J gave up 1 base, with 13 bases separating them. The germline V gene encodes CDR1 SGDLS and CDR2 YYNGEE. The CDR3 DNA is TGTGCCAGCAGCGCTACCCCGTCGGGTAACTATGGCTACACCTTC. It codes for CASSATPSGNYGYTF.

This clonotype was seen a handful of times. The rearrangement joins TRBV7-2 to TRBJ1-1; a weak D match, TRBD1 (6 bases). CDR1 is SGHTA and CDR2 is FQGNSA in the germline V gene. Between the trimmed V and J ends, which lost 5 bases and 1 base, there was a span of 14 bases. The CDR3 sequence is 15 residues long. The CDR3: CASSRGGQRNTEAFF. The CDR3 DNA sequence: TGTGCCAGCAGCAGAGGAGGACAGAGGAACACTGAAGCTTTCTTT.

The chain links TRBV28 to TRBJ2-3; no firm D call. The CDR3 contains 15 residues. Trimming took off 1 base at V and 9 bases at J, with 17 bases between the two ends. Per the germline V gene, CDR1 is MDHEN and CDR2 is SYDVKM. The CDR3 bases are TGTGCCAGCAGTTTATTGGACCCAAGGACCTCAACGCAGTATTTT. Its translation: CASSLLDPRTSTQYF.

The sample holds many counts of this clonotype. The gene calls are TRBV7-2 and TRBJ1-1; 8 bases fit TRBD1. CDR1 SGHTA and CDR2 FQGNSA come from the germline V gene. The CDR3 is 16 residues long. V lost 5 bases and J lost 5; bases outside the gene matches: 13. The CDR3 is CASSPRDRSIRTEAFF. CDR3 sequence (DNA): TGTGCCAGCAGCCCCCGGGACAGGTCGATTCGGACTGAAGCTTTCTTT.

This clonotype was counted a few times. CDR3 region: CASSPRQGAREQYF. The CDR3 coding sequence is TGTGCCAGCAGCCCCCGACAGGGGGCGAGGGAGCAGTACTTC. This chain uses TRBV7-2 with TRBJ2-7; 10 nucleotides match TRBD1. Per germline, CDR1 SGHTA and CDR2 FQGNSA. The CDR3 has 14 amino acids. Trimming at V came to 5 bases and at J to 7 bases, leaving 8 bases not matched to a gene.

This clonotype was seen repeatedly, ten times or more. V and J are TRBV6-1 and TRBJ1-5, with 9 bases matching TRBD1. With 6 bases clipped from V and 1 base from J, the junction kept 4 bases outside the gene matches. Germline CDR1 is MNHNS and CDR2 is SASEGT. The CDR3 has 15 amino acids. CDR3 coding DNA: TGTGCCAGCAGAGGACAGGGGATGAGCAATCAGCCCCAGCATTTT. This translates into CASRGQGMSNQPQHF.

This clonotype turned up a few times. The genes are TRBV10-3 and TRBJ1-2; D gene ambiguous. The V end was cut by 10 bases, the J end by 6 bases, with 18 bases between. There are 13 residues in the CDR3. Germline lookup yields CDR1 ENHRY and CDR2 SYGVKD. CDR3 residues: CATLTGPGDGYTF. CDR3 nucleotide sequence: TGTGCCACACTGACCGGGCCGGGAGATGGCTACACCTTC.

A word on this clonotype: It may be a read error: a sequence one base away is much more abundant. The genes are TRBV7-8 and TRBJ1-6; D not certain. Trimming took 4 bases from V and 7 from J, leaving 20 bases between them. This CDR3 contains 17 residues. Germline assignment: CDR1 SGHVS and CDR2 FQNEAQ. The CDR3 is CASSSLTRGEGNSPLHF. Here the CDR3 DNA reads TGTGCCAGCAGCTCTTTAACCCGCGGGGAAGGAAATTCACCCCTCCACTTT.

The rearrangement links TRBV7-9 to TRBJ2-1, with D possibly being TRBD1 or TRBD2 (5 bases each). Trimming removed 5 bases from V and 1 base from J, with 12 bases in between. Germline V lookup: CDR1 SEHNR, CDR2 FQNEAQ (reference sequence). The CDR3 is 15 residues long. The CDR3 DNA reads as TGTGCCAGCAGCGGGACGCAGGGTTCCTACAATGAGCAGTTCTTC. It translates to CASSGTQGSYNEQFF.